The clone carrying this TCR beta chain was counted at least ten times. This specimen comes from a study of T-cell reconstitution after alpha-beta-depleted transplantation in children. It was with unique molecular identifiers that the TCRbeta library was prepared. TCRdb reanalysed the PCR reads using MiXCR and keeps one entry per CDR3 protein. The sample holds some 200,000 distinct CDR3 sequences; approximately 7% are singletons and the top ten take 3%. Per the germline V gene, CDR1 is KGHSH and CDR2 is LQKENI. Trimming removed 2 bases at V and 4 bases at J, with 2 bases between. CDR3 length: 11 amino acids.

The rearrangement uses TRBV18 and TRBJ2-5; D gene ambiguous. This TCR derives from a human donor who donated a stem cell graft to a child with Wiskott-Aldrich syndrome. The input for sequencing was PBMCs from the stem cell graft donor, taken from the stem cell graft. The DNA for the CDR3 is TGTGCCAGCTCACCAGTAGAGACCCAGTACTTC. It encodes CASSPVETQYF.